This TCR beta chain was sequenced for a study of control samples from healthy donors and cancer patients. The table came from immunoSEQ multiplex PCR; TCRdb's copy has only in-frame clones and leaves some out. Of some 220,000 clones in the sample, about 94% are singletons; the top ten hold about 1.6%. Germline CDR1 reads SNHLY; CDR2 reads FYNNEI. Trimming pared 2 bases from V and 0 bases from J, leaving 15 bases between. This CDR3 is 17 amino acids long. The material sequenced was blood. The chain uses TRBV2 and TRBJ2-3; a weak D match, TRBD2 (5 bases). The receptor was isolated from a man aged 45-65 years in good health. CDR3 amino acids: CASSEKGSGASTDTQYF. In nucleotides, the CDR3 is TGTGCCAGCAGTGAAAAGGGCAGCGGAGCTAGCACAGATACGCAGTATTTT.